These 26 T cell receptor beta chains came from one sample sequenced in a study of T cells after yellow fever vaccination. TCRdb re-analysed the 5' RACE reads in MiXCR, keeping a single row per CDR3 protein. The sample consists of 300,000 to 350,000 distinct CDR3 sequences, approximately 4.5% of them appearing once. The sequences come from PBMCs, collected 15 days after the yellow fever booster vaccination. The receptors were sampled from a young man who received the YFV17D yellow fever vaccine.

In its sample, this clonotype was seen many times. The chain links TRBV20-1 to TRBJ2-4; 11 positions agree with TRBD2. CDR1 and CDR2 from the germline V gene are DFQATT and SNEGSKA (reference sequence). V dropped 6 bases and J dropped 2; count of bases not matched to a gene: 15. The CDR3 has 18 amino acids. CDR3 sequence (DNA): TGCAGTGCGGCATCTCTAGCGGGGGGAAGTGGGACCAAAAACATTCAGTACTTC. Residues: CSAASLAGGSGTKNIQYF.

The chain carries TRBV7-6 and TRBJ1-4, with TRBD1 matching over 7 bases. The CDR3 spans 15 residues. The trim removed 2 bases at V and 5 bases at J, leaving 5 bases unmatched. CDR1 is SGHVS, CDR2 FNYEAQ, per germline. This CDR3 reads CASSLPARGNEKLFF. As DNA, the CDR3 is TGTGCCAGCAGCTTACCGGCCAGGGGGAATGAAAAACTGTTTTTT.

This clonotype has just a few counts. CDR3 coding DNA: TGTGCCAGCAGCTTGGACGGGAGCACTAATGAAAAACTGTTTTTT. Protein sequence: CASSLDGSTNEKLFF. The chain joins TRBV7-9 to TRBJ1-4; no clear D. The germline V gene encodes CDR1 SEHNR and CDR2 FQNEAQ (reference sequence). The CDR3 is made up of 15 amino acids. V lost 3 bases to trimming and J lost 2 bases, with 10 bases between them.

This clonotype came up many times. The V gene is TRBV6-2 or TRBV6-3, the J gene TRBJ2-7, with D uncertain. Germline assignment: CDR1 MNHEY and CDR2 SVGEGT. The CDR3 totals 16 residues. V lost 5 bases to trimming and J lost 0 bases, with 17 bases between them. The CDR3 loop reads CASSLYGSVSSYEQYV. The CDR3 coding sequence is TGTGCCAGCAGTCTGTATGGCAGCGTGAGCTCCTACGAGCAGTACGTC.

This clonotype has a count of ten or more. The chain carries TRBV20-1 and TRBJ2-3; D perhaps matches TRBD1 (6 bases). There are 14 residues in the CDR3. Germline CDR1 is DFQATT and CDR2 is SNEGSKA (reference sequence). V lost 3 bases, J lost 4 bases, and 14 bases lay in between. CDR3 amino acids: CSASSGRGADTQYF. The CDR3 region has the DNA TGCAGTGCTAGTTCGGGCAGGGGCGCAGATACGCAGTATTTT.

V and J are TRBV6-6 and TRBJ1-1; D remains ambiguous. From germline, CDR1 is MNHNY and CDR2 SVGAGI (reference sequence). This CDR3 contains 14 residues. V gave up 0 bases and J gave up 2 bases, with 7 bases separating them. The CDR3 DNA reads TGTGCCAGCAGTTACTCGGCGGGTAACACTGAAGCTTTCTTT. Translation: CASSYSAGNTEAFF.

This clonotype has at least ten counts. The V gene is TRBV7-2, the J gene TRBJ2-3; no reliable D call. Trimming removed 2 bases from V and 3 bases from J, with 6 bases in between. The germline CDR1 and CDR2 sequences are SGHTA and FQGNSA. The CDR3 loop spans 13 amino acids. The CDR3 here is CASSLSVTDTQYF. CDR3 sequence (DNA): TGTGCCAGCAGCTTATCAGTGACAGATACGCAGTATTTT.

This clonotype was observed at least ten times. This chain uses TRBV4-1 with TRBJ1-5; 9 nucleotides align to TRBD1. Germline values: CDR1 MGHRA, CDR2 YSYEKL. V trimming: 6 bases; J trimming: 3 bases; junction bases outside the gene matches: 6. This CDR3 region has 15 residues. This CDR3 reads CASRPTGGINQPQHF. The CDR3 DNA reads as TGCGCCAGCAGACCCACAGGGGGCATCAATCAGCCCCAGCATTTT.

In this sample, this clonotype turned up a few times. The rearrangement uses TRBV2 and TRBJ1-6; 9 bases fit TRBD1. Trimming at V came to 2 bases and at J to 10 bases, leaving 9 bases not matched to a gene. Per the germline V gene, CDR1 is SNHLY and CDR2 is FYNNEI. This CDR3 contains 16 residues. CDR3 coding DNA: TGTGCCAGCAGTGAATTGTGGGACAGGGAGTTCTCACCCCTCCACTTT. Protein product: CASSELWDREFSPLHF.

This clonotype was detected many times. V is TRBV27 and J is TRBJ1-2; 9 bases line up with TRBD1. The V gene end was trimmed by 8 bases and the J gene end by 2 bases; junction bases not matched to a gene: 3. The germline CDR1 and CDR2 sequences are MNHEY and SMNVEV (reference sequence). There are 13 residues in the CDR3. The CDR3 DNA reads TGTGCCAGCCGAGGGACAGGGAACTATGGCTACACCTTC. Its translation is CASRGTGNYGYTF.

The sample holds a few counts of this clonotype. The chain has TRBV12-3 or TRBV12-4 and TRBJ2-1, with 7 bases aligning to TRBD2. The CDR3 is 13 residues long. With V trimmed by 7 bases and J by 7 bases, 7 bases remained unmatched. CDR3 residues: CASTLGGRNEQFF. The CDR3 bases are TGTGCCAGCACTCTCGGGGGGAGGAATGAGCAGTTCTTC.

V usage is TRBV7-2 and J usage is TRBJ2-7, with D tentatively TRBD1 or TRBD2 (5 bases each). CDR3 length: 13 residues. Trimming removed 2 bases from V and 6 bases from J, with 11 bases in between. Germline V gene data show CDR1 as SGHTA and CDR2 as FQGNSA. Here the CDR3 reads CASSLQGEGEQYF. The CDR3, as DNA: TGTGCCAGCAGCTTACAGGGAGAGGGCGAGCAGTACTTC.

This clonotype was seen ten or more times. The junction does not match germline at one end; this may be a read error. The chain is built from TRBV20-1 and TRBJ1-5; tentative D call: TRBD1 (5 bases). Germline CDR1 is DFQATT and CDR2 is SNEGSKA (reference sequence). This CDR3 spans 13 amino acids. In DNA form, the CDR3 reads TGCAGTGCCAGAGGGGATAGCAATCAGCCCCAGCATTTT. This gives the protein CSARGDSNQPQHF.

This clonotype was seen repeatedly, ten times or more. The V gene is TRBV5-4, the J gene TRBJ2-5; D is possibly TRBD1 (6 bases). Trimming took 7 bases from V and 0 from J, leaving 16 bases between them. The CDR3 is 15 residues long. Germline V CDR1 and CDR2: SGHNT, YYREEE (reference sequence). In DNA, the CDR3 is TGTGCCAGCTCCCCCAGGCAGGGGCACCAAGAGACCCAGTACTTC. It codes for CASSPRQGHQETQYF.

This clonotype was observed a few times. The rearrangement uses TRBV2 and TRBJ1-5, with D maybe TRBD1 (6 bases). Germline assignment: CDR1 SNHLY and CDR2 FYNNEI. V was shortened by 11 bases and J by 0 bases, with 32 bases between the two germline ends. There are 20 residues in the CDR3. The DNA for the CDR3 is TGTGCCTCCAAACCGGCGGGGGGCGCGACGATTTTATATAGCAATCAGCCCCAGCATTTT. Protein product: CASKPAGGATILYSNQPQHF.

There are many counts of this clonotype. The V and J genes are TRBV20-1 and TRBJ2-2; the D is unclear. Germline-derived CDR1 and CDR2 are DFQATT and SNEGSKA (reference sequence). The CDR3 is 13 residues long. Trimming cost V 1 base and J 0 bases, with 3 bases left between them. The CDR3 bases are TGCAGTGCTAGAGTGCCGAACACCGGGGAGCTGTTTTTT. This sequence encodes CSARVPNTGELFF.

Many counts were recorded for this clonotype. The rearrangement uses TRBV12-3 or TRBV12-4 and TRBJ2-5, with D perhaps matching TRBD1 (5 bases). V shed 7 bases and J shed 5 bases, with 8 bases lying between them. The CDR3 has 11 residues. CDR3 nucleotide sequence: TGTGCCAGCACAGGGTTGGAGACCCAGTACTTC. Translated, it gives CASTGLETQYF.

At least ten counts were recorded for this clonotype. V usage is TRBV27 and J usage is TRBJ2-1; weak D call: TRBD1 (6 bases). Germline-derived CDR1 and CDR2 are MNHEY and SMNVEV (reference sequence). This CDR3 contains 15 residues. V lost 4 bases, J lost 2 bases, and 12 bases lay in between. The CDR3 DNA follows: TGTGCCAGCAGTTGGATGGCAGGGGCCTACAATGAGCAGTTCTTC. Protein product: CASSWMAGAYNEQFF.

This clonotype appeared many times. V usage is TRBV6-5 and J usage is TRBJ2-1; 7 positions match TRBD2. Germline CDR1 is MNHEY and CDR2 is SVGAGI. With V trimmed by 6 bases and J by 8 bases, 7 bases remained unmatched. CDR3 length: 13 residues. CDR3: CASRAGRVDEQFF. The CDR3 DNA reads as TGTGCCAGCAGAGCGGGGCGCGTGGATGAGCAGTTCTTC.

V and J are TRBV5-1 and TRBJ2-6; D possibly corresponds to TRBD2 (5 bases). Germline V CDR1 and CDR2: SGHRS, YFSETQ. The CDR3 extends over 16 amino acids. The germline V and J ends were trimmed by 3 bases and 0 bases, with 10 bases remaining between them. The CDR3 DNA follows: TGCGCCAGCAGCTCAGGACTGGTCTCTGGGGCCAACGTCCTGACTTTC. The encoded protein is CASSSGLVSGANVLTF.

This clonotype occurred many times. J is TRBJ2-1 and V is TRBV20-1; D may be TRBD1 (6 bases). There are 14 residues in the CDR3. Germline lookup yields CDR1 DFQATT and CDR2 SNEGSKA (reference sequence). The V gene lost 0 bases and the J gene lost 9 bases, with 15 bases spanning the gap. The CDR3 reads CSARDPKGGPEQFF. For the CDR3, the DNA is TGCAGTGCTAGAGACCCCAAAGGGGGTCCTGAGCAGTTCTTC.

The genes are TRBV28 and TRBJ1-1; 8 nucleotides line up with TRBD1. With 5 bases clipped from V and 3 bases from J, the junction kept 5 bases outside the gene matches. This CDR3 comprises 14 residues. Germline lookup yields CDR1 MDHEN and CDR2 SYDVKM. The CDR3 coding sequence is TGTGCCAGCAGTCCCTGGACAGGGCACACTGAAGCTTTCTTT. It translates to CASSPWTGHTEAFF. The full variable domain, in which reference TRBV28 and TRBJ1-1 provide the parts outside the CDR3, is DVKVTQSSRYLVKRTGEKVFLECVQDMDHENMFWYRQDPGLGLRLIYFSYDVKMKEKGDIPEGYSVSREKKERFSLILESASTNQTSMYLCASSPWTGHTEAFFGQGTRLTVV.

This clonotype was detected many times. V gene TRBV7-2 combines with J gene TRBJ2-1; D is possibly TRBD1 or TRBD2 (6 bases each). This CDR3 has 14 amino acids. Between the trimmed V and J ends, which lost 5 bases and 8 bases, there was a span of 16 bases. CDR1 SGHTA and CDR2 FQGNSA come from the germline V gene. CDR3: CASSPPGAGYEQFF. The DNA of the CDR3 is TGTGCCAGCAGCCCCCCGGGGGCGGGCTATGAGCAGTTCTTC.

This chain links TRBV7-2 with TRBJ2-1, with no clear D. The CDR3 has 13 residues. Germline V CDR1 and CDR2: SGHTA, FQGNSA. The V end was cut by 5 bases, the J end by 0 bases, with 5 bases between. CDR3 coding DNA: TGTGCCAGCAGCATAGACTCCTACAATGAGCAGTTCTTC. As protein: CASSIDSYNEQFF.

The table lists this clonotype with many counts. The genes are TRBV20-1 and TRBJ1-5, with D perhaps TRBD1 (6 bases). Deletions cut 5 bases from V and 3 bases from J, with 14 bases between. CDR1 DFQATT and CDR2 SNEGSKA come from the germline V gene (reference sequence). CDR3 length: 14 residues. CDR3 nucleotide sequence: TGCAGTGCTTCTCCGGACAGCCTCAATCAGCCCCAGCATTTT. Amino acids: CSASPDSLNQPQHF.

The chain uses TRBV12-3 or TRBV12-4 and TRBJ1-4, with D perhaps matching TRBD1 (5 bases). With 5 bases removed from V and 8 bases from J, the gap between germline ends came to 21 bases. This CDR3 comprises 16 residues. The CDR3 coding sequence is TGTGCCAGCAGTCCAACACTCGTCGGAGGGGAGGAAAAACTGTTTTTT. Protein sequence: CASSPTLVGGEEKLFF.